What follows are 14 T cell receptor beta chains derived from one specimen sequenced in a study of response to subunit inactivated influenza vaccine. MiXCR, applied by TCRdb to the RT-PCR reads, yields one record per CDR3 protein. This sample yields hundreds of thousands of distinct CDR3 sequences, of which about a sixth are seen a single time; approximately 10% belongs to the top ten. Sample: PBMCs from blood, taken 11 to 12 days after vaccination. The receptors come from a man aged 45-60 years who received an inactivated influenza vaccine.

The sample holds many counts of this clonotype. This CDR3 reads CASSPLAGGFGGTGELFF. The CDR3 DNA reads TGTGCCAGCAGTCCACTAGCGGGAGGATTCGGGGGGACCGGGGAGCTGTTTTTT. The rearrangement joins TRBV6-1 to TRBJ2-2, with 12 nucleotides matching TRBD2. Germline V gives CDR1 MNHNS, CDR2 SASEGT. After removal of 5 bases from V and 5 bases from J, the junction contained 12 bases not matched to a gene. The CDR3 consists of 18 residues.

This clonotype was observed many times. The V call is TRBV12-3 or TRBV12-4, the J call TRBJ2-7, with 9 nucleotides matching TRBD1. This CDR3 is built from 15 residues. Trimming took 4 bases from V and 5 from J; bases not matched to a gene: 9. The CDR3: CASSSPGQGFNEQYF. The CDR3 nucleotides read TGTGCCAGCAGTTCCCCAGGACAGGGGTTCAACGAGCAGTACTTC.

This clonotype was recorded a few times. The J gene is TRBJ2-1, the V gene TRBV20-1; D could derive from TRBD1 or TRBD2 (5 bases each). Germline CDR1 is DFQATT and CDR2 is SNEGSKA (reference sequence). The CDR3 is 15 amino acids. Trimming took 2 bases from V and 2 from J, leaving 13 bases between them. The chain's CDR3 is CSARYGGATYNEQFF. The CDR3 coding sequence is TGCAGTGCTAGATATGGGGGAGCGACCTACAATGAGCAGTTCTTC.

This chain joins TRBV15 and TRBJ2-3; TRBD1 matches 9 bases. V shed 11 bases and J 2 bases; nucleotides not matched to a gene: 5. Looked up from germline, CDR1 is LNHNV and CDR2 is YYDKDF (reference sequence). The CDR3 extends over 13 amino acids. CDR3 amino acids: CALGTGLTDTQYF. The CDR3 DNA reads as TGTGCCCTAGGGACAGGGCTCACAGATACGCAGTATTTT.

The CDR3 is CASSARSSGREQYF. In DNA form, the CDR3 reads TGTGCCAGCAGTGCCCGGTCCTCGGGACGGGAGCAGTACTTC. The gene calls are TRBV27 and TRBJ2-7; TRBD1 or TRBD2 may be the D gene (5 bases each). Trimming pared 5 bases from V and 7 bases from J, leaving 18 bases between. The CDR3 has 14 residues. Germline V gene data show CDR1 as MNHEY and CDR2 as SMNVEV (reference sequence).

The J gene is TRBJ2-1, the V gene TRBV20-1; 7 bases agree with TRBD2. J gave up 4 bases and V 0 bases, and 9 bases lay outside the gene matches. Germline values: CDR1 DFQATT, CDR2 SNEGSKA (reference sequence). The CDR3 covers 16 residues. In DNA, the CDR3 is TGCAGTGCTAGAGACCCCAGCCTAGCGGCTTACAATGAGCAGTTCTTC. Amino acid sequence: CSARDPSLAAYNEQFF.

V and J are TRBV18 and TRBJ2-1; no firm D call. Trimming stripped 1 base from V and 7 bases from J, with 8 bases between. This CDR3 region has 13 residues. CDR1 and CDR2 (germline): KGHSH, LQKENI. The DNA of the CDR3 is TGTGCCAGCTCACCACAGGGTGAGAATGAGCAGTTCTTC. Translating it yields CASSPQGENEQFF.

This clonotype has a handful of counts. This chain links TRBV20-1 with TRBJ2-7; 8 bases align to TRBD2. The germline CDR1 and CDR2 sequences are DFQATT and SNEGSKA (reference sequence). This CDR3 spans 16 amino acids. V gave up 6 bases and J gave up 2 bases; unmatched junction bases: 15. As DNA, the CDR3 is TGCAGTGCCGTAGATGTAGCGGGACAAAGTACCTACGAGCAGTACTTC. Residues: CSAVDVAGQSTYEQYF.

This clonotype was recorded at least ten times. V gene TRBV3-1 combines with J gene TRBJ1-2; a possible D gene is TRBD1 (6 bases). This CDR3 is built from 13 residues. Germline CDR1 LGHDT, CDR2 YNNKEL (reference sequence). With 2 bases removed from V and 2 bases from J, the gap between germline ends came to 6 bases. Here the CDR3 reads CASSQQGNYGYTF. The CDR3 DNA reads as TGTGCCAGCAGCCAACAGGGGAACTATGGCTACACCTTC.

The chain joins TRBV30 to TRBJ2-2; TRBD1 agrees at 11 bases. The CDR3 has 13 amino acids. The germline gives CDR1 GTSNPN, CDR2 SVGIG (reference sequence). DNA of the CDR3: TGTGCAAGTGGACAGGGGGCACCCGGGGAGCTGTTTTTT. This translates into CASGQGAPGELFF.

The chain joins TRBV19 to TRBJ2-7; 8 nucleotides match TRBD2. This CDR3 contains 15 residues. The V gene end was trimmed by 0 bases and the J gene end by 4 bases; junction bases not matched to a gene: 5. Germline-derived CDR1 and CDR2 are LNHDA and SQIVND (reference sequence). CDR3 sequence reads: CASSIDAGGKYEQYF. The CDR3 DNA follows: TGTGCCAGTAGTATAGACGCGGGAGGAAAATACGAGCAGTACTTC.

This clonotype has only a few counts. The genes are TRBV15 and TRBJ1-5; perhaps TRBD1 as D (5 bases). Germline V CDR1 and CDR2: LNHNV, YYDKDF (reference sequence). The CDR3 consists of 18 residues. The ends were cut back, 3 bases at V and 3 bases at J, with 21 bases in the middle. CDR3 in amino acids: CATSSLLSGGTFNQPQHF. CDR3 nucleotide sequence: TGTGCCACCAGCAGTCTCCTTAGCGGGGGGACTTTCAATCAGCCCCAGCATTTT.

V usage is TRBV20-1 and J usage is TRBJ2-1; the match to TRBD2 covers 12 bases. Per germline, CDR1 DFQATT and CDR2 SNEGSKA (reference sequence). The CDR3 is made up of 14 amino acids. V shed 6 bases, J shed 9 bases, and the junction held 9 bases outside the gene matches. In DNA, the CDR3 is TGCAGTGCCCTAGCGGGAGGGCCTTCGGGTGAGCAGTTCTTC. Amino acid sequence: CSALAGGPSGEQFF.

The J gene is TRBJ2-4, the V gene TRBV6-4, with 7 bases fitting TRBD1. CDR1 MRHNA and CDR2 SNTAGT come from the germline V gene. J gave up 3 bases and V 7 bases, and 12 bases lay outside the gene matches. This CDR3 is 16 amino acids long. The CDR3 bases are TGTGCCAGCAAAGGCAGGGGGAAGGACGTCAAAAACATTCAGTACTTC. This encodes CASKGRGKDVKNIQYF.